This TCR beta chain derives from a study of T cells in Graves' hyperthyroidism and ophthalmopathy. The study's findings and limits: Ophthalmopathy was model-predicted a median roughly 6.2 months pre-onset.

Trimming at V came to 5 bases and at J to 2 bases, leaving 4 bases not matched to a gene. This CDR3 contains 15 residues. Per germline, CDR1 DFQATT and CDR2 SNEGSKA (reference sequence). RNA transcripts were the template for amplifying TCR beta CDR3 regions. When the TCR CDR3 underwent first-round RT-PCR, the HTBI primer set was used. Via MiXCR, TCRdb re-called the multiplex PCR reads, giving one row per CDR3 protein. This table has almost 600,000 distinct CDR3 sequences, roughly 46% appearing once. This clonotype was observed a handful of times. Its specificity is not known. Patients aged 18 to 65 had newly diagnosed hyperthyroidism of under 2 months' duration.

The source material was peripheral blood or thyroid tissue (not recorded which). The rearrangement links TRBV20-1 to TRBJ2-5; 14 bases map to TRBD2. This TCR was sampled from a woman between 18 and 29 years old with Graves' hyperthyroidism. CDR3 protein: CSASGLAGVQETQYF. The CDR3 region has the DNA TGCAGTGCTTCGGGACTAGCGGGAGTACAAGAGACCCAGTACTTC.